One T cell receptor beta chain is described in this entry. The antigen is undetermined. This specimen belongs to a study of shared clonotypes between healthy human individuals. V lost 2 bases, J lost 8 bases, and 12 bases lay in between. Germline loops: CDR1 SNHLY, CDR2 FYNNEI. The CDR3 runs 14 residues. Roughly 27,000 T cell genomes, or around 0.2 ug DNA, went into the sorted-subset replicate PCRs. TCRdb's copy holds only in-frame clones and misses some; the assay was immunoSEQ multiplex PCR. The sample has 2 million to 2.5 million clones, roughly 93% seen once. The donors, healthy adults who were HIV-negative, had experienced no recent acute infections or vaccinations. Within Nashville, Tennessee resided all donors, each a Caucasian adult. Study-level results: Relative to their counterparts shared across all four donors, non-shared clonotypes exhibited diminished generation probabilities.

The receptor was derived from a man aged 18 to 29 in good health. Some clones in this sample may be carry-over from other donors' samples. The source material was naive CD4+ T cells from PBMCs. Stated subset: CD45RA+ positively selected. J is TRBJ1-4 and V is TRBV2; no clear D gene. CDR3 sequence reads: CASSERQWAEKLFF. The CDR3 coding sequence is TGTGCCAGCAGTGAACGGCAGTGGGCCGAAAAACTGTTTTTT. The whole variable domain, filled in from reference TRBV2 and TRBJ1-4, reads EPEVTQTPSHQVTQMGQEVILRCVPISNHLYFYWYRQILGQKVEFLVSFYNNEISEKSEIFDDQFSVERPDGSNFTLKIRSTKLEDSAMYFCASSERQWAEKLFFGSGTQLSVL.